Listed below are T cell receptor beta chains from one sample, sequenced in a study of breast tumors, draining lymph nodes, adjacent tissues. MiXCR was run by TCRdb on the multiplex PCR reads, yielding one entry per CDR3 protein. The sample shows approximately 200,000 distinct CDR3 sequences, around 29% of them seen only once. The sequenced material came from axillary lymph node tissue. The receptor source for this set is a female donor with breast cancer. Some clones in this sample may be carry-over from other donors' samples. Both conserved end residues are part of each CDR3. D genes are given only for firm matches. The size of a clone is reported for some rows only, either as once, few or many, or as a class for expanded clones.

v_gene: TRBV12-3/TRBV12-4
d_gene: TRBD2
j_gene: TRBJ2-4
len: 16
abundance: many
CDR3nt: TGTGCCAGCAGCTTCGGACTAGCGGTAGCCAAAAACATTCAGTACTTC
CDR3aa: CASSFGLAVAKNIQYF

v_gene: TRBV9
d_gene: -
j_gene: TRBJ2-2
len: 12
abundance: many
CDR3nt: TGTGCCAGCAGCGCGCTAACCGGGGAGCTGTTTTTT
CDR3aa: CASSALTGELFF

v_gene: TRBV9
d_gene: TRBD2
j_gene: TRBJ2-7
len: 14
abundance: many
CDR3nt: TGTGCCAGCAGCGTCGGTCAGGGAGGGGACGAGCAGTACTTC
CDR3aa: CASSVGQGGDEQYF

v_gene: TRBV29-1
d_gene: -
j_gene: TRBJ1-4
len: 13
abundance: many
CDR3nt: TGCAGCGCCTCGACAGCGGGCCTGGAAAAACTGTTTTTT
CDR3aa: CSASTAGLEKLFF

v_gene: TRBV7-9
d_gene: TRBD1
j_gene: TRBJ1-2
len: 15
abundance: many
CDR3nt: TGTGCCAGCAGCTTAGGGGACAGGCCAACTATTGGCTACCCCTTC
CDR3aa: CASSLGDRPTIGYPF

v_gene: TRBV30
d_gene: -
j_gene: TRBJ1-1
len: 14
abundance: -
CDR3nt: TGTGCCTGCACCCCGGGGCAGCTGAACACTGAAGCTTTCTTT
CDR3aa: CACTPGQLNTEAFF

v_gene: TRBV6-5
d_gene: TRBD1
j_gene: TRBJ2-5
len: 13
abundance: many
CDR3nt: TGTGCCAGCAGGGCGACAGGGGTGGAGACCCAGTACTTC
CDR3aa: CASRATGVETQYF

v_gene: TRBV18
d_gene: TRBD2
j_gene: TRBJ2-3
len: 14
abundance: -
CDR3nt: TGTGCCAGCTCACGAAGCGGGGCCACAGATGCGCAGTATTTT
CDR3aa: CASSRSGATDAQYF

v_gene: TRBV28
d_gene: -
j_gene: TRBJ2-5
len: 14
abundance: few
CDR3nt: TGTGCCAGCAGCCAATTGGACCTCCAAGAGACCCAGTACTTC
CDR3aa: CASSQLDLQETQYF

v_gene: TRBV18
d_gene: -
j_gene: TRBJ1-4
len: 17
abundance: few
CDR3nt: TGTGCCAGCTCACCACCGACTCCGGCCAGGGTGGATGAAAAACTGTTTTTT
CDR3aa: CASSPPTPARVDEKLFF

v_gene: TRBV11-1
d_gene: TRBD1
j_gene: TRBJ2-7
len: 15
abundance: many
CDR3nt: TGTTCCAGCAGCTCATCACAAGGGACAGGAGACGAGCAGTACTTC
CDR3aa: CSSSSSQGTGDEQYF

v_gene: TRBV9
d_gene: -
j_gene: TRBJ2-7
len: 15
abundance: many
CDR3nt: TGTGCCAGCAGCGTAGTACCGGGACTGGCGGGGGAGCAGTACTTC
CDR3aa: CASSVVPGLAGEQYF

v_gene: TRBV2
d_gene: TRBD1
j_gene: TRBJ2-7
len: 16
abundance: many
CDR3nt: TGTGCCAGCAGTCCCCGATTACAGGGGGCCCAGGACGAGCAGTACTTC
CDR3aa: CASSPRLQGAQDEQYF

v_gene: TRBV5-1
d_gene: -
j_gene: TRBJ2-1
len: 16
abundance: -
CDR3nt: TGCGCCAGCAGCTTGGGTGCGGGGCCTACCTACAATGAGCAGTTCTTC
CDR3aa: CASSLGAGPTYNEQFF

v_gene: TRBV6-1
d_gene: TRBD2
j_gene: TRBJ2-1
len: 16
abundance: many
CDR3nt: TGTGCCAGCTATGCGGGACTAGCGGGATGGGACAATGAGCAGTTCTTC
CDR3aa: CASYAGLAGWDNEQFF

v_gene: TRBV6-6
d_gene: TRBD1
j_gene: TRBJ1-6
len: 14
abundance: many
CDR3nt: TGTGCCAGCAGTCGGCAGGGGGGAGATTCACCCCTCCACTTT
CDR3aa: CASSRQGGDSPLHF

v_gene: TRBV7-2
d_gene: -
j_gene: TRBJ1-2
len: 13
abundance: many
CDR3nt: TGTGCCAGCAGCCCGGACAGTATCTATGGCTACACCTTC
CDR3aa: CASSPDSIYGYTF

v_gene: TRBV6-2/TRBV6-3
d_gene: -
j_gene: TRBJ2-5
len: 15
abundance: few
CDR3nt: TGTGCCAGCAGTTACTCGTTCAGTTTGTGGGAGACCCAGTACTTC
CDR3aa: CASSYSFSLWETQYF

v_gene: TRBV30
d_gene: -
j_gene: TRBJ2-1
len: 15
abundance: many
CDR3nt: TGTGCCTGGATGGGGGGGCGCGGCTCCTACAATGAGCAGTTCTTC
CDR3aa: CAWMGGRGSYNEQFF

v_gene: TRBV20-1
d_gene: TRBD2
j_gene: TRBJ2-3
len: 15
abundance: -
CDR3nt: TGCAGTGCTCCCACTAGCGGGGAACGGACAGATACGCAGTATTTT
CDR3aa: CSAPTSGERTDTQYF

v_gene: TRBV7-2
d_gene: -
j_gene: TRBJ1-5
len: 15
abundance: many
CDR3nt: TGTGCCAGCAGCTTGGACGGGGATTACAATCAGCCCCAGCATTTT
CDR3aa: CASSLDGDYNQPQHF

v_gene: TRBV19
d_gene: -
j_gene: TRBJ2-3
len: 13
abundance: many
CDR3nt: TGTGCCAGTAGTAGGGGCCGGCGGGATACGCAGTATTTT
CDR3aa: CASSRGRRDTQYF

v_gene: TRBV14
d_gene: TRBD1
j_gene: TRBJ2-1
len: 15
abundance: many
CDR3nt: TGTGCCAGCAGCCCAAGGGGGACAGGGGGCAATGAGCAGTTCTTC
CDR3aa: CASSPRGTGGNEQFF

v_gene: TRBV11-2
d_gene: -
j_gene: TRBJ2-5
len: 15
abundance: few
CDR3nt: TGTGCCAGCAGCTTAGATGGAGCCGCGGGGGAGACCCAGTACTTC
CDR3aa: CASSLDGAAGETQYF

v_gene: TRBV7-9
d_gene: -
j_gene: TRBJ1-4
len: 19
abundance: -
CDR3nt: TGTGCCAGCAGCTTATTTGGTGGGGCAGGGAATCGTTATAATGAAAAACTGTTTTTT
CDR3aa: CASSLFGGAGNRYNEKLFF